The rows below give T cell receptor beta chains drawn from one sample of a study of PD-1 blockade in classical Hodgkin lymphoma. Method: immunoSEQ multiplex PCR; TCRdb's copy keeps in-frame clones and lacks some. The table includes thousands of clones, about 60% detected once. The sequencing here drew on peripheral blood mononuclear cells (PBMCs), taken at baseline. Receptor source: a human donor with classical Hodgkin lymphoma. CDR3s leave out the opening cysteine and the closing phenylalanine or tryptophan. D genes are given only for firm matches. Size values are once, few and many counts, or a class for expanded clones, and some rows have none.

CDR3aa: ASSVDQGDEQY; abundance: NA; v_gene: TRBV6-1; d_gene: NA
CDR3aa: ASSSHTKDETQY; abundance: NA; v_gene: TRBV5-6; d_gene: NA
CDR3aa: ASSPPGSGYNEQF; abundance: few; v_gene: TRBV7-2; d_gene: NA
CDR3aa: AISESKADYEQY; abundance: few; v_gene: TRBV10-3; d_gene: NA
CDR3aa: ASSSRTGTGSYNEQF; abundance: once; v_gene: TRBV27; d_gene: NA
CDR3aa: ASSLGGRQGWMNTEAF; abundance: NA; v_gene: TRBV7-8; d_gene: NA
CDR3aa: ASSPRTSGGANSYNEQF; abundance: NA; v_gene: TRBV18; d_gene: TRBD2
CDR3aa: ASNLGVGYTEAF; abundance: NA; v_gene: TRBV19; d_gene: NA
CDR3aa: ASSLKTGGELF; abundance: once; v_gene: TRBV7-3; d_gene: NA
CDR3aa: ASSPSLRTSGANVLT; abundance: NA; v_gene: TRBV18; d_gene: NA
CDR3aa: ASSAIGQGLYNEQF; abundance: NA; v_gene: TRBV9; d_gene: TRBD1
CDR3aa: ASSGSGQGVGYT; abundance: NA; v_gene: TRBV6-5; d_gene: TRBD1
CDR3aa: ASSLRDGRDTQY; abundance: NA; v_gene: TRBV27; d_gene: NA
CDR3aa: ASSGDRSSTDTQY; abundance: NA; v_gene: TRBV19; d_gene: TRBD1
CDR3aa: AWGRGGYPAAF; abundance: NA; v_gene: TRBV30; d_gene: NA
CDR3aa: ASSGRLSDSTDTQY; abundance: NA; v_gene: TRBV9; d_gene: NA
CDR3aa: ASSNDRVSYNEQF; abundance: NA; v_gene: TRBV7-6; d_gene: TRBD1
CDR3aa: ASSLQGLSYEQY; abundance: NA; v_gene: TRBV11-1; d_gene: NA
CDR3aa: AIYRNTEAF; abundance: NA; v_gene: TRBV30; d_gene: NA
CDR3aa: ASSNPGSNEQF; abundance: NA; v_gene: TRBV21-1; d_gene: NA
CDR3aa: ASSARQGADGYT; abundance: NA; v_gene: TRBV7-9; d_gene: TRBD1
CDR3aa: ASAIGIGDTQY; abundance: NA; v_gene: TRBV27; d_gene: NA
CDR3aa: ASSPTGTAYGYT; abundance: NA; v_gene: TRBV12-1; d_gene: NA
CDR3aa: ASSSGGTEAF; abundance: few; v_gene: TRBV28; d_gene: TRBD1
CDR3aa: ASSKGHFH; abundance: NA; v_gene: TRBV21-1; d_gene: NA
CDR3aa: ASSPPGGEIGNEQF; abundance: few; v_gene: TRBV7-3; d_gene: NA
CDR3aa: ASSNQGLSMLNEQF; abundance: NA; v_gene: TRBV21-1; d_gene: NA
CDR3aa: ASSPQKDPNTGELF; abundance: once; v_gene: TRBV5-1; d_gene: NA
CDR3aa: AWSAPMGGYGYT; abundance: NA; v_gene: TRBV30; d_gene: NA
CDR3aa: ASSLGGEYSNQPQH; abundance: NA; v_gene: TRBV13; d_gene: NA
CDR3aa: ASSGTGGYGYT; abundance: few; v_gene: TRBV19; d_gene: NA
CDR3aa: ASSRSGLNTEAF; abundance: NA; v_gene: TRBV6-1; d_gene: NA
CDR3aa: ASSQDLMVAGGITDTQY; abundance: NA; v_gene: TRBV4-3; d_gene: TRBD2
CDR3aa: AWSADAAGLGQPQH; abundance: NA; v_gene: TRBV30; d_gene: NA
CDR3aa: ASSQDPAAGANVLT; abundance: once; v_gene: TRBV4-3; d_gene: NA
CDR3aa: ASSIARDINQPQH; abundance: once; v_gene: TRBV19; d_gene: NA
CDR3aa: ASRAGGYT; abundance: NA; v_gene: TRBV7-2; d_gene: NA
CDR3aa: ASSQGLNYGYT; abundance: NA; v_gene: TRBV4-3; d_gene: NA
CDR3aa: ASSPFPGLAGEMTDTQY; abundance: NA; v_gene: TRBV11-2; d_gene: TRBD2
CDR3aa: ASRLAGGEQY; abundance: NA; v_gene: TRBV10-2; d_gene: TRBD2
CDR3aa: ASSLGSVLAGNEKLF; abundance: NA; v_gene: TRBV7-9; d_gene: NA
CDR3aa: ASSPGHLWTGNTIY; abundance: NA; v_gene: TRBV7-2; d_gene: NA
CDR3aa: ATSRAGRGPNYGYT; abundance: NA; v_gene: TRBV15; d_gene: NA
CDR3aa: ASSIQGEMGSPLH; abundance: medium-sized; v_gene: TRBV19; d_gene: NA
CDR3aa: ASSPVAAREQY; abundance: few; v_gene: TRBV6-6; d_gene: NA
CDR3aa: AWRGQNNSPLH; abundance: NA; v_gene: TRBV30; d_gene: TRBD1
CDR3aa: SVRRDPNYGYT; abundance: NA; v_gene: TRBV29-1; d_gene: NA
CDR3aa: ASSINSGELF; abundance: NA; v_gene: TRBV19; d_gene: NA
CDR3aa: ASSRSGAETQY; abundance: NA; v_gene: TRBV4-1; d_gene: TRBD2
CDR3aa: ASSQEFAGNTIY; abundance: NA; v_gene: TRBV14; d_gene: NA
CDR3aa: ASSGGAGTSGSYNEQF; abundance: NA; v_gene: TRBV9; d_gene: TRBD2
CDR3aa: ASSYSATEAF; abundance: few; v_gene: TRBV6-6; d_gene: NA
CDR3aa: ASSPGTGVSNEQF; abundance: hyperexpanded; v_gene: TRBV7-2; d_gene: TRBD1